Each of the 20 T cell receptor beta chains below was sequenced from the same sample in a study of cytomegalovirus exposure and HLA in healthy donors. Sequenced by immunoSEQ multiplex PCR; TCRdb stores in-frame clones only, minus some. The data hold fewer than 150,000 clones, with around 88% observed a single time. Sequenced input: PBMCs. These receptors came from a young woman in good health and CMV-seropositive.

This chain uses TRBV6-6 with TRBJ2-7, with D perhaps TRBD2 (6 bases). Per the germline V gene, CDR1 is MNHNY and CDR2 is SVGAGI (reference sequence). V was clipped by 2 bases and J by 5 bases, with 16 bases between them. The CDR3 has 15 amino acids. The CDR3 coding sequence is TGTGCCAGCAGTTACAGCAGGGAGGTTGTCCACGAGCAGTACTTC. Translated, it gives CASSYSREVVHEQYF.

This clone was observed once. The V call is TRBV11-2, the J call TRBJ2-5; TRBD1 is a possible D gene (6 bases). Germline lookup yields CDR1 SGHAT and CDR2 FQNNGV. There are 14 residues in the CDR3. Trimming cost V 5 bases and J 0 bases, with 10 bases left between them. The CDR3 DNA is TGTGCCAGCAGCGCCACAGGGTACCAAGAGACCCAGTACTTC. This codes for CASSATGYQETQYF.

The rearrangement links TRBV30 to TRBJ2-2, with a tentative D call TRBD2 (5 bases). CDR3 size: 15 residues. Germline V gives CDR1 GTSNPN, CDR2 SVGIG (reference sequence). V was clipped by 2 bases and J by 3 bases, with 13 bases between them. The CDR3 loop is CAWSFYGVDTGELFF. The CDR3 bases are TGTGCCTGGAGTTTTTACGGGGTCGACACCGGGGAGCTGTTTTTT.

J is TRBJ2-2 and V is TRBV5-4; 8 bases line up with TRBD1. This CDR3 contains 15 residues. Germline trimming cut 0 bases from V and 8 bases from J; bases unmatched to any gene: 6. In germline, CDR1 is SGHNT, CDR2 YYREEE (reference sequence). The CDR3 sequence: CASSLGQGARGELFF. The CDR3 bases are TGTGCCAGCAGCTTGGGTCAGGGGGCAAGAGGGGAGCTGTTTTTT.

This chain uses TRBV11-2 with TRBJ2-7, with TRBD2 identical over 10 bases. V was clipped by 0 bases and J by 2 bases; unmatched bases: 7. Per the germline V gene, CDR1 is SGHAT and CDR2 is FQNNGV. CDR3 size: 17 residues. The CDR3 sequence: CASSLDISSGRTYEQYF. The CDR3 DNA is TGTGCCAGCAGCTTAGATATCAGTAGCGGGAGGACCTACGAGCAGTACTTC.

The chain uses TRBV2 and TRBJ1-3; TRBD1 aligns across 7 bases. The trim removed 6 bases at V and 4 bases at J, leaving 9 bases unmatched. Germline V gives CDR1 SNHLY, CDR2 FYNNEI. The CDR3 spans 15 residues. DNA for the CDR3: TGTGCCAGCAGCGGAGAGGGGACAGCCGGAAACACCATATATTTT. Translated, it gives CASSGEGTAGNTIYF.

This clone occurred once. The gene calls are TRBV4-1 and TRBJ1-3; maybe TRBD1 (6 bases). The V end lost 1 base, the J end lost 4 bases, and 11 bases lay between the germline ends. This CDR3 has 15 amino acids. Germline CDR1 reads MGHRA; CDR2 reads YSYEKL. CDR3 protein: CASSQADRFGNTIYF. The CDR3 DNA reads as TGCGCCAGCAGCCAAGCCGACAGGTTCGGAAACACCATATATTTT.

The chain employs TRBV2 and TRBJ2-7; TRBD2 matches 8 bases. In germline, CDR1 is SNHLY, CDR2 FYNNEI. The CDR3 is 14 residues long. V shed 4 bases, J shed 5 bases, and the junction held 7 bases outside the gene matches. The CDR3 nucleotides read TGTGCCAGCAGTGGGACTAGCCAAAACCACGAGCAGTACTTC. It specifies CASSGTSQNHEQYF.

CDR3 residues: CASRDSSGANVLTF. The CDR3 DNA sequence: TGTGCCAGCAGAGACAGCTCTGGGGCCAACGTCCTGACTTTC. The chain links TRBV28 to TRBJ2-6; D perhaps matches TRBD1 (5 bases). The CDR3 sequence is 14 residues long. V lost 6 bases and J lost 0, with 6 bases in between. The germline CDR1 and CDR2 sequences are MDHEN and SYDVKM. The whole variable domain, filled in from reference TRBV28 and TRBJ2-6, reads DVKVTQSSRYLVKRTGEKVFLECVQDMDHENMFWYRQDPGLGLRLIYFSYDVKMKEKGDIPEGYSVSREKKERFSLILESASTNQTSMYLCASRDSSGANVLTFGAGSRLTVL.

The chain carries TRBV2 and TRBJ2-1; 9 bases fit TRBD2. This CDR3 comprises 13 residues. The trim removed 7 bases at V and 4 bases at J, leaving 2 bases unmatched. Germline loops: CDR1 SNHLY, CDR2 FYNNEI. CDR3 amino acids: CASKRGEYNEQFF. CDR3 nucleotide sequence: TGTGCCAGCAAGCGGGGGGAATACAATGAGCAGTTCTTC.

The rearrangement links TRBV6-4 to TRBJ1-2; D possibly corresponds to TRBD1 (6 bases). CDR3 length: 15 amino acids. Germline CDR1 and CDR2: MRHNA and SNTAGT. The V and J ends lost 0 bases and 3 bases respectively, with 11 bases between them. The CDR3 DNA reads TGTGCCAGCAGTGACTCGCCTACAGGGCACTATGGCTACACCTTC. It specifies CASSDSPTGHYGYTF.

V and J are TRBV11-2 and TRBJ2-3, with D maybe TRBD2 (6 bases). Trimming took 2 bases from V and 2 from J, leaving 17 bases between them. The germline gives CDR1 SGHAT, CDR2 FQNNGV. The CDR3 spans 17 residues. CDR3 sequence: CASSLNWRERITDTQYF. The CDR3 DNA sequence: TGTGCCAGCAGCTTAAATTGGAGGGAACGGATCACAGATACGCAGTATTTT.

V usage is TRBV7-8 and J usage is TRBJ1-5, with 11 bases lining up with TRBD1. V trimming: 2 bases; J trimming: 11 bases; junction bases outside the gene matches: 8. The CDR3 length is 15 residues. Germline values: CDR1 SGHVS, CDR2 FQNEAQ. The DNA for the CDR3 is TGTGCCAGCAGCTTATCTCGGACAGGGGGCTATTCCCAGCATTTT. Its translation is CASSLSRTGGYSQHF.

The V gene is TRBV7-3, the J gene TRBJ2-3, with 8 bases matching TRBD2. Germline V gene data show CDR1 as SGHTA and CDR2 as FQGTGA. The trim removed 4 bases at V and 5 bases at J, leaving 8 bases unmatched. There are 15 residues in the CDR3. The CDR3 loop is CASSSGTSLGDTQYF. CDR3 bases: TGTGCCAGCAGCTCGGGGACTAGTCTTGGAGATACGCAGTATTTT.

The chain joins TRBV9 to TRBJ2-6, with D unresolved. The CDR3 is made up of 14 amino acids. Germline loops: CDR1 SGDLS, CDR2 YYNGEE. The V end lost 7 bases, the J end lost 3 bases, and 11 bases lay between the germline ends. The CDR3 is CASRSVGGANVLTF. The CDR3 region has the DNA TGTGCCAGCCGTTCGGTCGGTGGGGCCAACGTCCTGACTTTC.

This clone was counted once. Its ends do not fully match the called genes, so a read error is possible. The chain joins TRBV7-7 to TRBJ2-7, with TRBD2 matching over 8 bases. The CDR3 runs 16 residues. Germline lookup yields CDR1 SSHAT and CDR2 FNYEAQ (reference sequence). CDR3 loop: CASSPGGDPNPVEQYF. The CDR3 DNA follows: TGTGCTAGCAGCCCCGGGGGGGACCCGAATCCTGTCGAGCAGTACTTC.

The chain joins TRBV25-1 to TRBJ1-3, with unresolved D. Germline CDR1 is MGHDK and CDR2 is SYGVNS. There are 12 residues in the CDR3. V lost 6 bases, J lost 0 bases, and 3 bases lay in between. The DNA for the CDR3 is TGTGCCAGCAGCCACTCTGGAAACACCATATATTTT. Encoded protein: CASSHSGNTIYF.

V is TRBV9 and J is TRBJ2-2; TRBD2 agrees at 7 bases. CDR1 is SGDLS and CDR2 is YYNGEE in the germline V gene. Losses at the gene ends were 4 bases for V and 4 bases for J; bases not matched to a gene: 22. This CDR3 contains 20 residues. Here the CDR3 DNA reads TGTGCCAGCAGCCCGTCGTATACTGTTCGGGAGGATCGCGGCACCGGGGAGCTGTTTTTT. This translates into CASSPSYTVREDRGTGELFF.

As DNA, the CDR3 is TGTGCCAGCAGCCGACAGGCAGAATATAATTCACCCCTCCACTTT. Its protein product is CASSRQAEYNSPLHF. The chain combines TRBV6-4 with TRBJ1-6; a possible D gene is TRBD1 (6 bases). The CDR3 extends over 15 amino acids. Trimming cost V 6 bases and J 4 bases, with 13 bases left between them. Germline V CDR1 and CDR2: MRHNA, SNTAGT.

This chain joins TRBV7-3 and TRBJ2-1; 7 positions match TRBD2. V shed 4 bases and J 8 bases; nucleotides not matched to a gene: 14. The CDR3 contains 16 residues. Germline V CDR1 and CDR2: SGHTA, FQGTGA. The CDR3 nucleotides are TGTGCCAGCAGCTCCTATTTAGCGGGTGTAATCCATGAGCAGTTCTTC. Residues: CASSSYLAGVIHEQFF.